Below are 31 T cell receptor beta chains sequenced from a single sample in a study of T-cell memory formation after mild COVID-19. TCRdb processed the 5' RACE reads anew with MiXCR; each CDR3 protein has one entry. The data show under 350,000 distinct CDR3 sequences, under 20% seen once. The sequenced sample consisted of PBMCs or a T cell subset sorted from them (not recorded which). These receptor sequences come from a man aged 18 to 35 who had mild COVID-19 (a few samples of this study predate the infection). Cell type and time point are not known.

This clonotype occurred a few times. CDR3 bases: TGTGCCAGCAGCTTAGGCCCCCCGGGGTTTTTAGGCTACACCTTC. Amino acid sequence: CASSLGPPGFLGYTF. This chain joins TRBV7-2 and TRBJ1-2; D gene ambiguous. The V end was cut by 1 base, the J end by 8 bases, with 17 bases between. CDR3 length equals 15 residues. Looked up from germline, CDR1 is SGHTA and CDR2 is FQGNSA.

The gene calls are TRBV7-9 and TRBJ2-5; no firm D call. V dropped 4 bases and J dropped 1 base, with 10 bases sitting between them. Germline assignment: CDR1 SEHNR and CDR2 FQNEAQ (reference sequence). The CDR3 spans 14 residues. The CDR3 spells CASSYGPAQETQYF. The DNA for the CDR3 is TGTGCCAGCAGCTACGGACCGGCCCAAGAGACCCAGTACTTC.

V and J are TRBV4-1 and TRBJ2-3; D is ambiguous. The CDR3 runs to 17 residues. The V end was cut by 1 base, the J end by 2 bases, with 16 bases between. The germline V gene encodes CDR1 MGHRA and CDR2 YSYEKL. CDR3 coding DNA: TGCGCCAGCAGCCAAGGAGGCGGCATTGAGTCCACAGATACGCAGTATTTT. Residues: CASSQGGGIESTDTQYF.

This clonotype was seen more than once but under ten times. The CDR3 reads CASSQPGQGQENYGYTF. For the CDR3, the DNA is TGCGCCAGCAGCCAACCGGGACAGGGGCAGGAAAACTATGGCTACACCTTC. V is TRBV4-1 and J is TRBJ1-2; TRBD1 agrees at 10 bases. The CDR3 length is 17 residues. V trimming: 2 bases; J trimming: 2 bases; junction bases outside the gene matches: 8. The germline CDR1 and CDR2 sequences are MGHRA and YSYEKL.

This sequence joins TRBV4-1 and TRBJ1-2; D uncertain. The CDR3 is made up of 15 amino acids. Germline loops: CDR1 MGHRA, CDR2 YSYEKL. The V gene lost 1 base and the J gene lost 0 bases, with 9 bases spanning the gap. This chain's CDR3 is CASSQVAATNYGYTF. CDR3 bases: TGCGCCAGCAGCCAAGTGGCAGCTACTAACTATGGCTACACCTTC.

CDR3 in amino acids: CASIQGFRQETQYF. The CDR3 coding sequence is TGCGCCAGCATCCAAGGGTTCCGACAAGAGACCCAGTACTTC. The rearrangement uses TRBV10-2 and TRBJ2-5; no definite D call. Trimming took off 7 bases at V and 2 bases at J, with 14 bases between the two ends. The CDR3 extends over 14 amino acids. Germline CDR1 reads WSHSY; CDR2 reads SAAADI.

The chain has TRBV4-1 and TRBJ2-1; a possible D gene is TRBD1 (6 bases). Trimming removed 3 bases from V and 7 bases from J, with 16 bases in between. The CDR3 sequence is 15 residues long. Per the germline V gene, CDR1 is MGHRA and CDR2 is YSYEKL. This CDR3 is CASSQRPTGGNEQFF. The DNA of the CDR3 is TGCGCCAGCAGCCAGAGACCGACAGGCGGGAATGAGCAGTTCTTC.

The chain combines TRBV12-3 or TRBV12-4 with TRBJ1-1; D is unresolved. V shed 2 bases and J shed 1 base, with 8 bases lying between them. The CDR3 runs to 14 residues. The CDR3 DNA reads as TGTGCCAGCAGTTTATGGAATCAGAACACTGAAGCTTTCTTT. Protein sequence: CASSLWNQNTEAFF.

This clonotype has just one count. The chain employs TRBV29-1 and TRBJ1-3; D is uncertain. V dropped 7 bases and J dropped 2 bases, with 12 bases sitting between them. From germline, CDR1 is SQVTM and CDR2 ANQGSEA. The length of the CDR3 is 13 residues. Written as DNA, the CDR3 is TGCAGCGGAAAGGCGAACGCTGGAAACACCATATATTTT. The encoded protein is CSGKANAGNTIYF.

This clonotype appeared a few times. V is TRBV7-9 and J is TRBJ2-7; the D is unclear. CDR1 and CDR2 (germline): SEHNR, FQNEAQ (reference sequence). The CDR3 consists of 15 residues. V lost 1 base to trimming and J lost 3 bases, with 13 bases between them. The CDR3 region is CASSLGNGPLYEQYF. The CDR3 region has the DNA TGTGCCAGCAGCTTAGGGAATGGGCCCCTCTACGAGCAGTACTTC. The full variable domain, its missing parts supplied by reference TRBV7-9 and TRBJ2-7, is DTGVSQNPRHKITKRGQNVTFRCDPISEHNRLYWYRQTLGQGPEFLTYFQNEAQLEKSRLLSDRFSAERPKGSFSTLEIQRTEQGDSAMYLCASSLGNGPLYEQYFGPGTRLTVT.

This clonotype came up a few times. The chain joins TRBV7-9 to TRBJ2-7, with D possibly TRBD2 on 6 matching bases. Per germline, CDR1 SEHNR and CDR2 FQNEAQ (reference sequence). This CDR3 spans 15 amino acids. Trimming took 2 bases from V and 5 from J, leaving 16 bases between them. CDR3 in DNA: TGTGCCAGCAGCTTAATCGGGGGTATCCCTCACGAGCAGTACTTC. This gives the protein CASSLIGGIPHEQYF. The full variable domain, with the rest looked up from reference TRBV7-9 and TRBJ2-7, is DTGVSQNPRHKITKRGQNVTFRCDPISEHNRLYWYRQTLGQGPEFLTYFQNEAQLEKSRLLSDRFSAERPKGSFSTLEIQRTEQGDSAMYLCASSLIGGIPHEQYFGPGTRLTVT.

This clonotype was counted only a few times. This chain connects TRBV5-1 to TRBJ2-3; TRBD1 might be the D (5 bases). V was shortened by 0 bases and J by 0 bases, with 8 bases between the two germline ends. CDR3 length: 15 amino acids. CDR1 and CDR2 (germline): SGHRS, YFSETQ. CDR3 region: CASSLVGQSTDTQYF. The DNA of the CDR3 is TGCGCCAGCAGCTTGGTTGGACAAAGCACAGATACGCAGTATTTT.

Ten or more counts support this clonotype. CDR3 protein: CASSRGYNEQFF. The CDR3 DNA reads TGTGCCAGCAGTCGAGGATACAATGAGCAGTTCTTC. The chain recombines TRBV6-6 with TRBJ2-1; D not resolved. CDR1 and CDR2 (germline): MNHNY, SVGAGI (reference sequence). There are 12 residues in the CDR3. Trimming left V 5 bases short and J 4 bases short, with 6 bases between.

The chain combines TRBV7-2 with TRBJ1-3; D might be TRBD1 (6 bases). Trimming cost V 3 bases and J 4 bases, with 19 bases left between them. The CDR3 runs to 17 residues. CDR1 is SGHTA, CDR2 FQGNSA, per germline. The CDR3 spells CASSLAGTIRPGNTIYF. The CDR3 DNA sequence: TGTGCCAGCAGCTTGGCCGGGACAATCAGGCCCGGAAACACCATATATTTT.

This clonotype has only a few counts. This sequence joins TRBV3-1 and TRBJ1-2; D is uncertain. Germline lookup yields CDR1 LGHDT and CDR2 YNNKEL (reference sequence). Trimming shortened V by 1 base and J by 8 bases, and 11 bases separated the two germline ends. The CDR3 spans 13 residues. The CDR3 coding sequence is TGTGCCAGCAGCCAAGCAGCCCCGGGAGGCTACACCTTC. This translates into CASSQAAPGGYTF.

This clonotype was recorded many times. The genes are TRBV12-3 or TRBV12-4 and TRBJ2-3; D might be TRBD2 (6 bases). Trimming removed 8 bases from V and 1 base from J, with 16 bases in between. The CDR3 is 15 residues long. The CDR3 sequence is CASGRPGGGTDTQYF. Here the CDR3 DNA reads TGTGCCAGCGGGAGACCAGGCGGGGGCACAGATACGCAGTATTTT.

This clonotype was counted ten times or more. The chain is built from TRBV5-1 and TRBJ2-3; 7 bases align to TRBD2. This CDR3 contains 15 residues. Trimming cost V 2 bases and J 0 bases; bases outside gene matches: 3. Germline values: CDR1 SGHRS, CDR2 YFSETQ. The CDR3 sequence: CASSFRGGSTDTQYF. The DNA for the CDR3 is TGCGCCAGCAGCTTCCGCGGGGGTAGCACAGATACGCAGTATTTT.

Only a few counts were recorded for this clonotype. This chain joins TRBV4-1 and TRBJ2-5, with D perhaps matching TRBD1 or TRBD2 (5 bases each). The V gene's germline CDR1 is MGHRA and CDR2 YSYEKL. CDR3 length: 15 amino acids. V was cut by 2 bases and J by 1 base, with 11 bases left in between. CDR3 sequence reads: CASSQPGTTQETQYF. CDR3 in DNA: TGCGCCAGCAGCCAACCCGGGACGACCCAAGAGACCCAGTACTTC.

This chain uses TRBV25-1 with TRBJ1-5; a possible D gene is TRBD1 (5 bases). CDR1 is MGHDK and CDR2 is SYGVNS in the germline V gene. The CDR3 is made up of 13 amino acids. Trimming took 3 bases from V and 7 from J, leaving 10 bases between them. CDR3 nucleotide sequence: TGTGCCAGCAGTGACACAGGAACCCAGCCCCAGCATTTT. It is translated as CASSDTGTQPQHF. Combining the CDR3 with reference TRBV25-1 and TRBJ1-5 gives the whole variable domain EADIYQTPRYLVIGTGKKITLECSQTMGHDKMYWYQQDPGMELHLIHYSYGVNSTEKGDLSSESTVSRIRTEHFPLTLESARPSHTSQYLCASSDTGTQPQHFGDGTRLSIL.

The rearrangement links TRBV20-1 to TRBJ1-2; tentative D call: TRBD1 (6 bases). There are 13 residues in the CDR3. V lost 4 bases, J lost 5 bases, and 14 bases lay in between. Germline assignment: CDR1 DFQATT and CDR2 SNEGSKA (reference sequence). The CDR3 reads CSAIRGTEYGYTF. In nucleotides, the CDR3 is TGCAGTGCTATAAGGGGGACGGAATATGGCTACACCTTC.

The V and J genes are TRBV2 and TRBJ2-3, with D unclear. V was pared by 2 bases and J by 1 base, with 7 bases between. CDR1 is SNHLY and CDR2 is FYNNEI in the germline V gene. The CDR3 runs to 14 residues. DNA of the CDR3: TGTGCCAGCAGTGAATCCCCTGGCACAGATACGCAGTATTTT. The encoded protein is CASSESPGTDTQYF. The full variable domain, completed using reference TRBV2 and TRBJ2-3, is EPEVTQTPSHQVTQMGQEVILRCVPISNHLYFYWYRQILGQKVEFLVSFYNNEISEKSEIFDDQFSVERPDGSNFTLKIRSTKLEDSAMYFCASSESPGTDTQYFGPGTRLTVL.

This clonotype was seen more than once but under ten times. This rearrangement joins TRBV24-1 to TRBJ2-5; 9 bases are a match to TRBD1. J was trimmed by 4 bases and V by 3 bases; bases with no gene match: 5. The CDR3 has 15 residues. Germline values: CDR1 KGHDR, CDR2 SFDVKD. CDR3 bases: TGTGCCACCAGTGATGCCGGACAGGGGACAGAGACCCAGTACTTC. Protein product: CATSDAGQGTETQYF.

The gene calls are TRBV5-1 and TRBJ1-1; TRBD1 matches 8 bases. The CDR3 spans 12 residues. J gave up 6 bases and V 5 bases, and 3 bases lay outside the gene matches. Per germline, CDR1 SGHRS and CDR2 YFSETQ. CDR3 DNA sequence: TGCGCCAGCAGATCGGGACAGGCTGAAGCTTTCTTT. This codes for CASRSGQAEAFF.

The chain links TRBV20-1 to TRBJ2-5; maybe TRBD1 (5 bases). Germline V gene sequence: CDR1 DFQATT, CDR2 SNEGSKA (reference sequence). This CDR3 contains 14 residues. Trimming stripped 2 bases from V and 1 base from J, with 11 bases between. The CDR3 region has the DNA TGCAGTGCTAGATCCCCCCAGGGCCAAGAGACCCAGTACTTC. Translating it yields CSARSPQGQETQYF.

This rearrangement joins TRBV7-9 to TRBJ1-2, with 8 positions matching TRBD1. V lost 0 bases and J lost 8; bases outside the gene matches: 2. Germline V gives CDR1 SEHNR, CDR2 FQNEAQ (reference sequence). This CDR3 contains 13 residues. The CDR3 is CASSLAAGGGYTF. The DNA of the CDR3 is TGTGCCAGCAGCTTAGCGGCAGGGGGCGGCTACACCTTC.

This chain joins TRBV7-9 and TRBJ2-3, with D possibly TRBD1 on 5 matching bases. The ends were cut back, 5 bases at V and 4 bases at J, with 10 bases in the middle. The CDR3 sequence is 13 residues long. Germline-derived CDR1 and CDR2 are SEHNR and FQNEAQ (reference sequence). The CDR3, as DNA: TGTGCCAGCAGCCACTCAGGGCCAGATACGCAGTATTTT. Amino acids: CASSHSGPDTQYF.

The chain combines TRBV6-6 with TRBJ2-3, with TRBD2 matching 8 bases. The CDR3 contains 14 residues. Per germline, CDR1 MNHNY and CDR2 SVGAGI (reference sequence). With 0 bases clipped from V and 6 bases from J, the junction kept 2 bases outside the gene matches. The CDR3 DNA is TGTGCCAGCAGTTACTCCTCGGGGGGGGATACGCAGTATTTT. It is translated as CASSYSSGGDTQYF.

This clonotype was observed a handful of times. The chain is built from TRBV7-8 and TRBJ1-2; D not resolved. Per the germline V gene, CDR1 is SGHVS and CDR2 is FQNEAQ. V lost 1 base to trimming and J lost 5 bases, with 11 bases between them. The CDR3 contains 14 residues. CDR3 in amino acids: CASSLEAAGYGYTF. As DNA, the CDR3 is TGTGCCAGCAGCTTAGAGGCAGCCGGGTATGGCTACACCTTC.

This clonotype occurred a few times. DNA of the CDR3: TGCAGTGCACCGACAGGGTCAGATACGCAGTATTTT. Its translation: CSAPTGSDTQYF. The chain links TRBV20-1 to TRBJ2-3; 7 nucleotides match TRBD1. The CDR3 spans 12 residues. J lost 4 bases, V lost 6 bases, and 4 bases had no gene match. The germline CDR1 and CDR2 sequences are DFQATT and SNEGSKA (reference sequence).

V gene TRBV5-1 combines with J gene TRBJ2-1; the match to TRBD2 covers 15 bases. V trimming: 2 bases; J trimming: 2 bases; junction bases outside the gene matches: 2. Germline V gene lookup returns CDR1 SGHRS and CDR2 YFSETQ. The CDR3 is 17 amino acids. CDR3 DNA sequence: TGCGCCAGCAGCTTAGGACTAGCGGGGGGGACCTACAATGAGCAGTTCTTC. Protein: CASSLGLAGGTYNEQFF.

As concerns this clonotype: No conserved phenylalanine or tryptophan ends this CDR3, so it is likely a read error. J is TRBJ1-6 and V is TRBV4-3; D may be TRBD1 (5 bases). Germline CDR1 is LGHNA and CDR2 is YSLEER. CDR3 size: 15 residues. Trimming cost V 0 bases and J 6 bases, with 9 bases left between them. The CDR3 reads CASSQEGRGNSPLHC. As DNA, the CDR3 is TGCGCCAGCAGCCAAGAGGGGCGCGGTAATTCACCCCTCCACTGT.